These T cell receptor beta chains were read from a single sample in a study of CD8+CD57+ T cells in acquired aplastic anemia. TCRdb passed the reads through MiXCR, listing each CDR3 protein once. The sample includes about 190,000 distinct CDR3 sequences, about half of them seen just once. Sequenced material: sorted CD4+, CD8+, or CD8+CD57+ T cells (not recorded which) from PBMCs. Source of these receptors: a human donor in good health, serving as a control. Each CDR3 is given with its conserved first and last residue. The order of the fields is D gene, V gene, J gene, clone size, CDR3 DNA, CDR3 protein. D genes are given only for firm matches. Clone size is stated in some rows and not others, as once, few, many or a class when expanded.

D gene: TRBD1; V gene: TRBV24-1; J gene: TRBJ2-7; clone size: NA; CDR3 DNA: TGTGCCACCAGTGCCGGGACAGGGGTCTCCTACGAGCAGTACTTC; CDR3 protein: CATSAGTGVSYEQYF
D gene: TRBD1; V gene: TRBV9; J gene: TRBJ2-5; clone size: NA; CDR3 DNA: TGTGCCAGCAGCGTAGACAGGACAGGAACAGAGACCCAGTACTTC; CDR3 protein: CASSVDRTGTETQYF
D gene: TRBD1; V gene: TRBV24-1; J gene: TRBJ2-2; clone size: many; CDR3 DNA: TGTGCCACCGGACAGGGGGCTGGCACCGGGGAGCTGTTTTTT; CDR3 protein: CATGQGAGTGELFF
D gene: NA; V gene: TRBV20-1; J gene: TRBJ1-2; clone size: NA; CDR3 DNA: TGCAGTGCTAGAAGACAGCCCGGCTACACCTTC; CDR3 protein: CSARRQPGYTF
D gene: NA; V gene: TRBV12-3/TRBV12-4; J gene: TRBJ1-3; clone size: NA; CDR3 DNA: TGTGCCAGCAGTTTAGCGCGGGGGGGGGGCTCTGGAAACACCATATATTTT; CDR3 protein: CASSLARGGGSGNTIYF
D gene: TRBD2; V gene: TRBV10-2; J gene: TRBJ2-1; clone size: NA; CDR3 DNA: TGCGCCAGTTCCACTAGCGGGGGGCCGATGGATGAGCAGTTCTTC; CDR3 protein: CASSTSGGPMDEQFF
D gene: TRBD2; V gene: TRBV6-4; J gene: TRBJ2-3; clone size: NA; CDR3 DNA: TGTGCCAGCAGTGACTGGGAGGGAGATACGCAGTATTTT; CDR3 protein: CASSDWEGDTQYF
D gene: NA; V gene: TRBV6-1; J gene: TRBJ2-5; clone size: many; CDR3 DNA: TGTGCCAGCAGTGCGTTAAGTAGGGAGACCCAGTACTTC; CDR3 protein: CASSALSRETQYF
D gene: NA; V gene: TRBV12-3/TRBV12-4; J gene: TRBJ1-5; clone size: many; CDR3 DNA: TGTGCCAGCAGCCGCACCGGGTCTAGCAATCAGCCCCAGCATTTT; CDR3 protein: CASSRTGSSNQPQHF
D gene: NA; V gene: TRBV5-8; J gene: TRBJ1-1; clone size: NA; CDR3 DNA: TGTGCCAGCAGTCCCCCCCCGACGTGGATTGGGAACACTGAAGCTTTCTTT; CDR3 protein: CASSPPPTWIGNTEAFF
D gene: NA; V gene: TRBV20-1; J gene: TRBJ2-7; clone size: NA; CDR3 DNA: TGCAGTGTGGGCGTCGGAGGTCTCGAGCAGTACTTC; CDR3 protein: CSVGVGGLEQYF
D gene: NA; V gene: TRBV2; J gene: TRBJ2-2; clone size: NA; CDR3 DNA: TGTGCCAGCGGAAAGGGGGCCGCGGGGAGCACCGGGGAGCTGTTTTTT; CDR3 protein: CASGKGAAGSTGELFF
D gene: NA; V gene: TRBV7-3; J gene: TRBJ1-2; clone size: NA; CDR3 DNA: TGTGCCAGCAGTTTATTTTCCGCGTATGGCTACACCTTC; CDR3 protein: CASSLFSAYGYTF
D gene: NA; V gene: TRBV7-2; J gene: TRBJ1-4; clone size: NA; CDR3 DNA: TGTGCCAGCAGCTTACCCCACACCGGGGGCGCGGTAGAAAAACTGTTTTTT; CDR3 protein: CASSLPHTGGAVEKLFF
D gene: TRBD1; V gene: TRBV20-1; J gene: TRBJ1-2; clone size: NA; CDR3 DNA: TGCAGTGCTGGGGGGACAGGGGGTTTGGCTGGGTATGGCTACACCTTC; CDR3 protein: CSAGGTGGLAGYGYTF
D gene: TRBD1; V gene: TRBV7-9; J gene: TRBJ2-2; clone size: NA; CDR3 DNA: TGTGCCAGCAGCTTACCCCAGGGACAGGGGACCACCGGGGAGCTGTTTTTT; CDR3 protein: CASSLPQGQGTTGELFF
D gene: NA; V gene: TRBV20-1; J gene: TRBJ2-7; clone size: NA; CDR3 DNA: TGCAGTGCTAGAGATGAGAGAAGGGGTGGGTACGAGCAGTACTTC; CDR3 protein: CSARDERRGGYEQYF
D gene: TRBD2; V gene: TRBV10-3; J gene: TRBJ2-3; clone size: NA; CDR3 DNA: TGTGCCATCAGTGAGTCCAGCGGGGGGGGTGATACGCAGTATTTT; CDR3 protein: CAISESSGGGDTQYF
D gene: NA; V gene: TRBV7-9; J gene: TRBJ2-7; clone size: many; CDR3 DNA: TGTGCCAGCAGCTTTTACAATTCCTACGAGCAGTACTTC; CDR3 protein: CASSFYNSYEQYF
D gene: NA; V gene: TRBV12-3/TRBV12-4; J gene: TRBJ2-7; clone size: many; CDR3 DNA: TGTGCCAGCAGACGGGACGGACTCTACGAGCAGTACTTC; CDR3 protein: CASRRDGLYEQYF
D gene: NA; V gene: TRBV7-6; J gene: TRBJ2-5; clone size: many; CDR3 DNA: TGTGCCAGCAGCTTAGCCCACGGGACAAAAGAGACCCAGTACTTC; CDR3 protein: CASSLAHGTKETQYF
D gene: TRBD1; V gene: TRBV9; J gene: TRBJ2-7; clone size: NA; CDR3 DNA: TGCGCCAGCAGGGGTACAGGGGGCGCGTTCGAGCAGTACTTC; CDR3 protein: CASRGTGGAFEQYF
D gene: TRBD2; V gene: TRBV7-2; J gene: TRBJ2-4; clone size: many; CDR3 DNA: TGTGCCAGCAGCAGACCGGGACTAGCGGGAGGAAAAAACATTCAGTACTTC; CDR3 protein: CASSRPGLAGGKNIQYF
D gene: NA; V gene: TRBV10-3; J gene: TRBJ1-2; clone size: NA; CDR3 DNA: TGTGCCATCAGTAGGGACAATTACGGCTACACCTTC; CDR3 protein: CAISRDNYGYTF
D gene: NA; V gene: TRBV10-2; J gene: TRBJ2-2; clone size: NA; CDR3 DNA: NA; CDR3 protein: CASNAGTGVSYEQYFGPGTGELFF
D gene: NA; V gene: TRBV29-1; J gene: TRBJ2-2; clone size: few; CDR3 DNA: TGCAGCGTTGGGACACCCCAGAACACCGGGGAGCTGTTTTTT; CDR3 protein: CSVGTPQNTGELFF
D gene: NA; V gene: TRBV10-2; J gene: TRBJ1-4; clone size: NA; CDR3 DNA: TGCGCCAGCGGAGAGGGGGGACTGTTTTTT; CDR3 protein: CASGEGGLFF
D gene: NA; V gene: TRBV19; J gene: TRBJ1-6; clone size: NA; CDR3 DNA: TGTGCCACCCGGAGGGGTTCCCGCTCCTATAATTCACCCCTCCACTTT; CDR3 protein: CATRRGSRSYNSPLHF
D gene: TRBD2; V gene: TRBV29-1; J gene: TRBJ2-3; clone size: NA; CDR3 DNA: TGCAGCGTGAGGGGACTAGCGGGGGATACGCAGTATTTT; CDR3 protein: CSVRGLAGDTQYF
D gene: NA; V gene: TRBV5-5; J gene: TRBJ1-1; clone size: NA; CDR3 DNA: TGTGCCAGCAGCTTGGCCGGGCGGGGATCGAACACTGAAGCTTTCTTT; CDR3 protein: CASSLAGRGSNTEAFF
D gene: NA; V gene: TRBV5-4; J gene: TRBJ2-2; clone size: NA; CDR3 DNA: TGTGCCAGCAGCTTGCATCCCGGACAGTTTATCACCGGGGAGCTGTTTTTT; CDR3 protein: CASSLHPGQFITGELFF
D gene: NA; V gene: TRBV2; J gene: TRBJ1-1; clone size: NA; CDR3 DNA: TGTGCCAGCAGTGACAAGAACACTGAAGCTTTCTTT; CDR3 protein: CASSDKNTEAFF
D gene: NA; V gene: TRBV24-1; J gene: TRBJ2-3; clone size: many; CDR3 DNA: TGTGCCACCAGCTTTGGGACGGCTGCAGATACGCAGTATTTT; CDR3 protein: CATSFGTAADTQYF
D gene: NA; V gene: TRBV20-1; J gene: TRBJ2-7; clone size: NA; CDR3 DNA: TGCAGTGCCCTCGTACGGGGGGCGAGTGGTTACGAGCAGTACTTC; CDR3 protein: CSALVRGASGYEQYF
D gene: TRBD1; V gene: TRBV2; J gene: TRBJ2-4; clone size: NA; CDR3 DNA: TGTGCCGGCAGGGGTGGACAGGGGGCGGCCAAAAACATTCAGTACTTC; CDR3 protein: CAGRGGQGAAKNIQYF
D gene: TRBD2; V gene: TRBV10-3; J gene: TRBJ2-3; clone size: once; CDR3 DNA: TGTGCCATCAGTGCAAGCCTAGCGGCGAACACAGATACGCAGTATTTT; CDR3 protein: CAISASLAANTDTQYF
D gene: TRBD1; V gene: TRBV24-1; J gene: TRBJ2-7; clone size: NA; CDR3 DNA: TGTGCCACCGCCGGGACAGGGGGCTCCCCTACCTACGAGCGGTACTTC; CDR3 protein: CATAGTGGSPTYERYF
D gene: NA; V gene: TRBV24-1; J gene: TRBJ2-1; clone size: once; CDR3 DNA: TGTGCCACCAGTGATTCATGGGGAGACAATGAGCAGTTCTTC; CDR3 protein: CATSDSWGDNEQFF
D gene: NA; V gene: TRBV15; J gene: TRBJ1-2; clone size: NA; CDR3 DNA: TGTGCCACCAGCAGAGACAGGTCATTCTATGGCTACACCTTC; CDR3 protein: CATSRDRSFYGYTF
D gene: TRBD2; V gene: TRBV5-5; J gene: TRBJ2-7; clone size: NA; CDR3 DNA: TGTGCCAGCAGCTGGTTAGCGGGGGGAAACTCCTACGAGCAGTACTTC; CDR3 protein: CASSWLAGGNSYEQYF
D gene: TRBD1; V gene: TRBV15; J gene: TRBJ1-5; clone size: NA; CDR3 DNA: TGTGCCACCAGGGGGGACAGGGTTGAGAATCAGCCCCAGCATTTT; CDR3 protein: CATRGDRVENQPQHF
D gene: NA; V gene: TRBV12-3/TRBV12-4; J gene: TRBJ2-3; clone size: many; CDR3 DNA: TGTGCCGGCAGTTTGGGCAGCACAGATACGCAGTATTTT; CDR3 protein: CAGSLGSTDTQYF
D gene: TRBD1; V gene: TRBV2; J gene: TRBJ2-7; clone size: few; CDR3 DNA: TGTGCCAGCAGTGCTAGGACAGGGAACGAGCAGTACTTC; CDR3 protein: CASSARTGNEQYF
D gene: NA; V gene: TRBV20-1; J gene: TRBJ1-2; clone size: NA; CDR3 DNA: TGCAGTGCTAGAGGGCCGGATGGAAACACCTTC; CDR3 protein: CSARGPDGNTF
D gene: NA; V gene: TRBV7-9; J gene: TRBJ2-3; clone size: NA; CDR3 DNA: TGTGCCAGCAGCTTGGTTGGGACACATAGCACAGATACGCAGTATTTT; CDR3 protein: CASSLVGTHSTDTQYF
D gene: NA; V gene: TRBV29-1; J gene: TRBJ2-7; clone size: NA; CDR3 DNA: TGCAGCGTTTCACCGGGACTGCACTCCTACGAGCAGTACTTC; CDR3 protein: CSVSPGLHSYEQYF
D gene: NA; V gene: TRBV29-1; J gene: TRBJ1-2; clone size: NA; CDR3 DNA: TGCAGCTCCGGGGGGGGATCAGCAGCTAACTATGGCTACACCTTC; CDR3 protein: CSSGGGSAANYGYTF
D gene: NA; V gene: TRBV10-3; J gene: TRBJ1-4; clone size: NA; CDR3 DNA: TGTGCCATCGGTTCCAGCTACGAGGAAAAACTGTTTTTT; CDR3 protein: CAIGSSYEEKLFF
D gene: NA; V gene: TRBV12-3/TRBV12-4; J gene: TRBJ1-6; clone size: NA; CDR3 DNA: TGTGCCAGCAGTTTTGGGAATTCACCCCTCCACTTT; CDR3 protein: CASSFGNSPLHF
D gene: NA; V gene: TRBV7-3; J gene: TRBJ2-1; clone size: few; CDR3 DNA: TGTGCCAGCAGCCTATTACGGGGTGCTGAGCAGTTCTTC; CDR3 protein: CASSLLRGAEQFF
D gene: NA; V gene: TRBV7-8; J gene: TRBJ1-4; clone size: NA; CDR3 DNA: TGTGCCAGCAGCCCTACCAGGTCAAGTGAAAAACTGTTTTTT; CDR3 protein: CASSPTRSSEKLFF
D gene: NA; V gene: TRBV29-1; J gene: TRBJ1-2; clone size: few; CDR3 DNA: TGCAGCGTTCACGGGACGCTCTATGGCTACACCTTC; CDR3 protein: CSVHGTLYGYTF